This T cell receptor beta chain was captured in a study of read filtering for tumor transcriptome and immune sequencing. Study at large: Under ten patients were R-ISS I, approximately 15 were R-ISS II, more than five were R-ISS III. Whole-transcriptome libraries were prepared after DNase treatment.

The library was built from about 400 ng RNA with molecular barcoded adaptors for alpha/delta and beta/gamma chains. Via MiXCR, TCRdb re-called the reads, giving one row per CDR3 protein. This sample carries 30,000 to 45,000 distinct CDR3 sequences, around 13% of them seen once, and the ten largest clones take less than 45%. This clonotype was seen ten or more times. The CDR3 totals 14 residues. The germline CDR1 and CDR2 sequences are DFQATT and SNEGSKA (reference sequence). Trimming removed 0 bases from V and 6 bases from J; junction bases left unmatched: 5. The receptor was isolated from a donor aged 40 or older with multiple myeloma. The sample taken for sequencing was a population of CD138-negative cells sorted from bone marrow. The rearrangement uses TRBV20-1 and TRBJ2-7, with TRBD2 matching 10 bases. CDR3 sequence (DNA): TGCAGTGCTAGAGACCCTAGCGGGAGTGGCGAGCAGTACTTC. It encodes CSARDPSGSGEQYF.